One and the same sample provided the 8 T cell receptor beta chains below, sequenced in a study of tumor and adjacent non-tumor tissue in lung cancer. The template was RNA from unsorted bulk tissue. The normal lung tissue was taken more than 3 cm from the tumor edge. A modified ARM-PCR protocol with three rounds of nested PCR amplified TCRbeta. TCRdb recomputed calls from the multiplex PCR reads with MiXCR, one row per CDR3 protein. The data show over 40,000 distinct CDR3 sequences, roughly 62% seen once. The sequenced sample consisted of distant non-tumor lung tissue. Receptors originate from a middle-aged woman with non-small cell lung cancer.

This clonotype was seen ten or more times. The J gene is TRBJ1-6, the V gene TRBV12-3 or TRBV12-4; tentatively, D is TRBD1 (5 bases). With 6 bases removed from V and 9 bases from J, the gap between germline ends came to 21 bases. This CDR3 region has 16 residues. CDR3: CASRPGRGKTSSPLHF. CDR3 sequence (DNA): TGTGCCAGCAGACCCGGTAGGGGCAAGACTAGTTCACCCCTCCACTTT.

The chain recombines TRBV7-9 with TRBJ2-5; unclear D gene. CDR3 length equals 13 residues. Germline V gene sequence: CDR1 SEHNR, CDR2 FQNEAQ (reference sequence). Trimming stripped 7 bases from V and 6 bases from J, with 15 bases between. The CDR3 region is CASTLNKEKTQYF. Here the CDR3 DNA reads TGTGCCAGCACCTTGAACAAGGAGAAGACCCAGTACTTC.

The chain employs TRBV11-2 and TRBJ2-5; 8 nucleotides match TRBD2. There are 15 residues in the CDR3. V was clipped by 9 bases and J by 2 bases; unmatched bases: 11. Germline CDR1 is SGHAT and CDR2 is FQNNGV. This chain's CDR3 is CASGRPAGDQETQYF. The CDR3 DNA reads TGTGCCAGTGGGAGACCAGCGGGAGATCAAGAGACCCAGTACTTC.

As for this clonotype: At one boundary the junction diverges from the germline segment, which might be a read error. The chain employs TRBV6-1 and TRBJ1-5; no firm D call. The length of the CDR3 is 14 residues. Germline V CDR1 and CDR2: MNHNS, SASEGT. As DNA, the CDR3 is TGTGCCAGCAGTGTCTTGCAGCCTAATCAGTCCCAGCATTTT. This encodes CASSVLQPNQSQHF.

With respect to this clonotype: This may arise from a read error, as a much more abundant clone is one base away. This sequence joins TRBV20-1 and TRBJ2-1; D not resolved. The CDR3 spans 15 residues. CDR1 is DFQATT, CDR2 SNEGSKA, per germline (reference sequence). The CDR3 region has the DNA TGCTGTGCTAAGGGCTACATCGACCCCTACAATGAGCAGTTCTTC. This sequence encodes CCAKGYIDPYNEQFF.

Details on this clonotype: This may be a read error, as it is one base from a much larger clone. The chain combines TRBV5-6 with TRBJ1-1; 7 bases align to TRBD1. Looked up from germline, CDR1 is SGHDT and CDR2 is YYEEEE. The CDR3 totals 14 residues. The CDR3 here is CASSLTGVNIEAFF. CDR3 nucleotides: TGTGCCAGCAGCTTGACAGGGGTGAACATTGAAGCTTTCTTT.

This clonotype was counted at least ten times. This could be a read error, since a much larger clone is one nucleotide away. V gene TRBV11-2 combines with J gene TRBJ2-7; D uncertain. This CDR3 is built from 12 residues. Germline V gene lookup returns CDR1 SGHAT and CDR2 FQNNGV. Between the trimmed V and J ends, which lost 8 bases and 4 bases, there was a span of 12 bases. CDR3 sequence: CASVSLGYEQYF. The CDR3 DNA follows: TGTGCCAGCGTAAGCTTGGGGTACGAGCAGTACTTC.

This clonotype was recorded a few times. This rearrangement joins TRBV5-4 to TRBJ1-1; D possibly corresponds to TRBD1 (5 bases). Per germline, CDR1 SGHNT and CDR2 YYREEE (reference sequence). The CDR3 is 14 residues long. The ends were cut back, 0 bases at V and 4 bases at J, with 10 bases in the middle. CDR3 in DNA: TGTGCCAGCAGCTTGGGAGGGGTAGTCACTGAAGCTTTCTTT. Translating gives CASSLGGVVTEAFF.